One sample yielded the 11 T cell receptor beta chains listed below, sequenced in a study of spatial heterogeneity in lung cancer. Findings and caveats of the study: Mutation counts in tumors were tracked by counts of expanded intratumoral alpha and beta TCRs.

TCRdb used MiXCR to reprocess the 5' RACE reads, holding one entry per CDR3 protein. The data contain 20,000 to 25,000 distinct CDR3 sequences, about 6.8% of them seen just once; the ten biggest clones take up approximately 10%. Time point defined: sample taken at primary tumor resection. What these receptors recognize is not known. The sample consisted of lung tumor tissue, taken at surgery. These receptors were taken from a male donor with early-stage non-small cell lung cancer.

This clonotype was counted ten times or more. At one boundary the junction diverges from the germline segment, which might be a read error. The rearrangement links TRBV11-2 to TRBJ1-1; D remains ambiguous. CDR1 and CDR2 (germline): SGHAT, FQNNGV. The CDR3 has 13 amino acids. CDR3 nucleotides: TGTGCCAGTAGCTTATCGCAGGCCACTGAAGCTTTCTTT. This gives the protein CASSLSQATEAFF.

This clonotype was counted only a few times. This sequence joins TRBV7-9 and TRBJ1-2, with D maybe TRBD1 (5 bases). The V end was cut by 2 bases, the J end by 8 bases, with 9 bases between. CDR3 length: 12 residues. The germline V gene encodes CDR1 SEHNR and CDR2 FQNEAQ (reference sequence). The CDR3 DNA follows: TGTGCCAGCAGCTTACAGGGTTACGGCTACACCTTC. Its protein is CASSLQGYGYTF.

The CDR3 is CSARLGGMPEAFF. The CDR3 DNA reads as TGCAGTGCTAGATTAGGCGGTATGCCTGAAGCTTTCTTT. The chain employs TRBV20-1 and TRBJ1-1; D call uncertain. Germline V gene lookup returns CDR1 DFQATT and CDR2 SNEGSKA (reference sequence). V lost 2 bases, J lost 6 bases, and 13 bases lay in between. The CDR3 is made up of 13 amino acids.

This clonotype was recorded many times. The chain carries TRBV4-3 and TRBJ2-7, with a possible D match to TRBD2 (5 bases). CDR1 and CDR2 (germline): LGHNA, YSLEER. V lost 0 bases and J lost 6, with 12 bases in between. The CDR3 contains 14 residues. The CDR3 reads CASSQERAPPEQYF. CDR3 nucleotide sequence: TGCGCCAGCAGCCAAGAGAGGGCCCCCCCCGAGCAGTACTTC.

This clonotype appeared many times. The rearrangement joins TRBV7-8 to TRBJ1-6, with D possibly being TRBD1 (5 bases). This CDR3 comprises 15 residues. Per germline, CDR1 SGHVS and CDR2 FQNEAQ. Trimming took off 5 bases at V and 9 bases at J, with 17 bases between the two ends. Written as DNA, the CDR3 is TGTGCCAGCAGCCCAGTCAGTGGGGCAGGTTCACCCCTCCACTTT. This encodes CASSPVSGAGSPLHF.

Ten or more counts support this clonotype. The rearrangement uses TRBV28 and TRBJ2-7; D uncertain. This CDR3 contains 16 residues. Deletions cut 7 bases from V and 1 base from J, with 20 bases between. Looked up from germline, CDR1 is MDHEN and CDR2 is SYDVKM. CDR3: CASKIQQAEPSYEQYF. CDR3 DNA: TGTGCCAGCAAGATCCAGCAGGCAGAACCTTCCTACGAGCAGTACTTC.

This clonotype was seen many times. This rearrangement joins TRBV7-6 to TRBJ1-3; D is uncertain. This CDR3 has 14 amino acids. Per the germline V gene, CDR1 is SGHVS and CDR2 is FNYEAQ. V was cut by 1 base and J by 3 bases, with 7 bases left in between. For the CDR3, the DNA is TGTGCCAGCAGCTTAGGAGTGAGTGGAAACACCATATATTTT. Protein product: CASSLGVSGNTIYF.

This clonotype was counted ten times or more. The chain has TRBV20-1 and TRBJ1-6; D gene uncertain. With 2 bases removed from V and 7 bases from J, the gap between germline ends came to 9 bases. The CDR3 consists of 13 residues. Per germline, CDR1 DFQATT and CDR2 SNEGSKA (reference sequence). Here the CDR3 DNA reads TGCAGTGCTAGACTCACAGTCAATTCACCCCTCCACTTT. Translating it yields CSARLTVNSPLHF.

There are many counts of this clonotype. The CDR3 DNA sequence: TGTGCCAGCAGCCACGTGATATTAAGGACTAGCGGGGGCACCGGGGAGCTGTTTTTT. Translated: CASSHVILRTSGGTGELFF. The chain has TRBV3-1 and TRBJ2-2, with 13 bases aligning to TRBD2. V lost 3 bases and J lost 4; bases outside the gene matches: 11. Germline lookup yields CDR1 LGHDT and CDR2 YNNKEL (reference sequence). CDR3 length: 19 amino acids.

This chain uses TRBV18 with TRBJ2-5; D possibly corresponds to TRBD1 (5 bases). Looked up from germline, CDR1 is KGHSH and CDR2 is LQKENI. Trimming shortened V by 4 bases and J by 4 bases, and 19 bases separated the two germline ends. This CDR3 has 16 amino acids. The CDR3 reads CASSQSIGQGGETQYF. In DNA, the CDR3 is TGTGCCAGCTCACAGTCGATTGGGCAGGGTGGAGAGACCCAGTACTTC. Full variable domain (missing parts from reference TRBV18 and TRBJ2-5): NAGVMQNPRHLVRRRGQEARLRCSPMKGHSHVYWYRQLPEEGLKFMVYLQKENIIDESGMPKERFSAEFPKEGPSILRIQQVVRGDSAAYFCASSQSIGQGGETQYFGPGTRLLVL.

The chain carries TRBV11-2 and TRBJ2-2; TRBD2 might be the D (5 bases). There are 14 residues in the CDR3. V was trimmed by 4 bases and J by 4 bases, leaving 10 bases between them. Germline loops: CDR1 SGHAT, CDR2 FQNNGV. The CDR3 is CASSSRDRTGELFF. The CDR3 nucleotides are TGTGCCAGCAGCTCCCGGGATCGCACCGGGGAGCTGTTTTTT.